Listed below are T cell receptor beta chains from one sample, sequenced in a study of blood T cell repertoires in COVID-19. Method: immunoSEQ multiplex PCR; TCRdb's copy keeps in-frame clones and lacks some. The sample consists of over 150,000 clones, roughly 80% of them appearing once. The material sequenced was PBMCs or T cells enriched from blood (not recorded which). The receptors shown here come from a man aged 45-65 years who had recovered from COVID-19. The CDR3 runs from the conserved cysteine through the conserved F or W. A D gene is named only where the DNA matches it firmly. A clone size is listed for some rows: how often the clone was seen (once, few, many), or a class if it is expanded.

D,size,V,J,CDR3,DNA
NA,NA,TRBV5-5,TRBJ1-4,CASSPGQGSTNEKLFF,TGTGCCAGCAGCCCGGGCCAGGGTTCAACTAATGAAAAACTGTTTTTT
NA,NA,TRBV14,TRBJ1-3,CASSLVGNTIYF,TGTGCCAGCAGCCTAGTTGGAAACACCATATATTTT
NA,few,TRBV30,TRBJ1-2,CAWTLGVYGYTF,TGTGCCTGGACCCTCGGGGTCTATGGCTACACCTTC
TRBD1,once,TRBV5-4,TRBJ1-1,CASSDPTGGYTEAFF,TGTGCCAGCTCGGATCCGACAGGGGGCTACACTGAAGCTTTCTTT
NA,NA,TRBV11-2,TRBJ2-3,CASSLLARSSTDTQYF,TGTGCCAGCAGCTTACTCGCCAGATCTAGCACAGATACGCAGTATTTT
TRBD2,NA,TRBV5-4,TRBJ2-3,CASSYPSGGADTQYF,TGTGCCAGCAGCTATCCTAGCGGGGGTGCAGATACGCAGTATTTT
TRBD1,NA,TRBV6-5,TRBJ2-3,CASRQGSDTQYF,TGTGCCAGCAGACAGGGGTCAGATACGCAGTATTTT
NA,NA,TRBV11-3,TRBJ2-6,CASSLARGANVLTF,TGTGCCAGCAGCTTAGCCCGGGGGGCCAACGTCCTGACTTTC
NA,NA,TRBV7-8,TRBJ1-5,CASSQDSNNQPQHF,TGTGCCAGCAGCCAGGACAGCAACAATCAGCCCCAGCATTTT
NA,NA,TRBV9,TRBJ2-1,CASSVAASAYNEQFF,TGTGCCAGCAGCGTAGCGGCTAGCGCTTACAATGAGCAGTTCTTC
NA,NA,TRBV6-5,TRBJ1-4,CASGADEKLFF,TGTGCCAGCGGGGCGGATGAAAAACTGTTTTTT
TRBD1,once,TRBV4-3,TRBJ2-3,CASSQETGGGTDTQYF,TGCGCCAGCAGCCAAGAGACAGGGGGTGGCACAGATACGCAGTATTTT
TRBD1,NA,TRBV27,TRBJ2-2,CASHRQGSAGELFF,TGTGCCAGCCATCGACAGGGATCGGCCGGGGAGCTGTTTTTT
TRBD1,NA,TRBV6-5,TRBJ1-1,CASIGQGGTEAFF,TGTGCCAGCATCGGACAGGGTGGCACTGAAGCTTTCTTT
TRBD1,NA,TRBV5-5,TRBJ1-2,CASSRDRVYGYTF,TGTGCCAGCAGCCGCGACAGGGTCTATGGCTACACCTTC
TRBD2,NA,TRBV3-1/TRBV3-2,TRBJ2-3,CASSLSGGRANTQYF,TGTGCCAGCAGCCTAAGCGGGGGAAGGGCAAATACGCAGTATTTT
TRBD1,few,TRBV15,TRBJ1-3,CATSRDRGTGRAGNTIYF,TGTGCCACCAGCAGAGATCGAGGGACAGGGAGGGCTGGAAACACCATATATTTT
NA,NA,TRBV27,TRBJ2-2,CASTTGSGELFF,TGTGCCAGCACTACAGGGTCCGGGGAGCTGTTTTTT
NA,NA,TRBV6-2/TRBV6-3,TRBJ2-2,CASSLVPRAGELFF,TGTGCCAGCAGTTTAGTACCCAGGGCCGGGGAGCTGTTTTTT
NA,NA,TRBV6-5,TRBJ1-1,CASSSQMNTEAFF,TGTGCCAGCAGTAGTCAGATGAACACTGAAGCTTTCTTT
NA,once,TRBV7-8,TRBJ1-5,CASSLAAGDQPQHF,TGTGCCAGCAGCTTAGCGGCGGGGGATCAGCCCCAGCATTTT
TRBD1,NA,TRBV7-2,TRBJ1-2,CASSQWTGSSGYTF,TGTGCCAGCAGCCAATGGACAGGGTCTAGTGGCTACACCTTC
NA,NA,TRBV2,TRBJ2-5,CASSGNREETQYF,TGTGCCAGCAGTGGAAACAGGGAAGAGACCCAGTACTTC
NA,NA,TRBV6-2/TRBV6-3,TRBJ1-5,CASSYSGGVQPQHF,TGTGCCAGCAGTTACTCTGGGGGCGTGCAGCCCCAGCATTTT
TRBD1,many,TRBV5-1,TRBJ1-1,CASSSAGGYTEAFF,TGCGCCAGCAGCTCAGCAGGGGGCTATACTGAAGCTTTCTTT
NA,NA,TRBV7-2,TRBJ1-1,CASSFSAFVNTEAFF,TGTGCCAGCAGCTTTTCCGCGTTTGTGAACACTGAAGCTTTCTTT
NA,once,TRBV11-1,TRBJ1-1,CASSLRLGGPNTEAFF,TGTGCCAGCAGCTTAAGGTTGGGAGGCCCTAACACTGAAGCTTTCTTT
NA,NA,TRBV2,TRBJ2-5,CASSEFQGETQYF,TGTGCCAGCAGTGAATTCCAGGGTGAGACCCAGTACTTC
TRBD1,NA,TRBV10-3,TRBJ2-1,CAISERQGLPYNEQFF,TGTGCCATCAGTGAGAGACAGGGCCTACCCTACAATGAGCAGTTCTTC
TRBD1,NA,TRBV27,TRBJ1-6,CASSLRGTVNSPLHF,TGTGCCAGCAGTTTAAGGGGGACAGTTAATTCACCCCTCCACTTT
NA,NA,TRBV3-1/TRBV3-2,TRBJ1-6,CASSQGRQPNSPLHF,TGTGCCAGCAGCCAAGGGCGACAGCCTAATTCACCCCTCCACTTT
NA,NA,TRBV18,TRBJ1-3,CASSPPGLVPQAGNTIYF,TGTGCCAGCTCACCACCGGGACTCGTCCCTCAGGCTGGAAACACCATATATTTT
TRBD1,NA,TRBV5-1,TRBJ2-2,CASSPGQGARLTGELFF,TGCGCCAGCAGCCCGGGACAGGGCGCGCGGTTGACCGGGGAGCTGTTTTTT
NA,few,TRBV6-2/TRBV6-3,TRBJ2-3,CASSYFGRGFF,TGTGCCAGCAGTTACTTCGGACGAGGGTTTTTT
TRBD1,NA,TRBV19,TRBJ2-2,CASRDSRENTGELFF,TGTGCCAGTCGGGACAGCCGGGAAAACACCGGGGAGCTGTTTTTT
TRBD1,NA,TRBV19,TRBJ1-5,CASSGTGVQPQHF,TGTGCCAGTAGTGGGACAGGGGTTCAGCCCCAGCATTTT
TRBD1,NA,TRBV7-7,TRBJ1-2,CASSKGQGADYGYTF,TGTGCTAGCAGCAAGGGACAGGGGGCTGACTATGGCTACACCTTC
NA,once,TRBV3-1/TRBV3-2,TRBJ1-1,CASSQDKGPYTEAFF,TGTGCCAGCAGCCAAGATAAGGGGCCGTACACTGAAGCTTTCTTT
TRBD1,NA,TRBV27,TRBJ1-2,CASSLRAGGAGYGYTF,TGTGCCAGCAGTTTACGTGCAGGGGGAGCGGGCTATGGCTACACCTTC
TRBD2,NA,TRBV19,TRBJ2-7,CASSPRLAGGDEQYF,TGTGCCAGTAGTCCACGACTAGCGGGGGGCGACGAGCAGTACTTC
TRBD2,NA,TRBV20-1,TRBJ2-1,CSASLGGAFNEQFF,TGCAGTGCTAGTCTCGGGGGGGCCTTCAATGAGCAGTTCTTC